This T cell receptor beta chain appears in the sequencing data of a study of blood T cell repertoires in COVID-19. Using immunoSEQ multiplex PCR, the repertoire was profiled, and TCRdb retains in-frame clones only, with some absent. The sample carries under 350,000 clones, approximately 89% recorded once. This CDR3 spans 16 amino acids. The germline V gene has CDR1 SGHRS and CDR2 YFSETQ. V lost 3 bases, J lost 0 bases, and 15 bases lay in between. This sequence joins TRBV5-1 and TRBJ1-1, with D uncertain. This TCR was sampled from a woman aged 55-69 years who had recovered from COVID-19. Sequenced material: PBMCs or T cells enriched from blood (not recorded which). The CDR3 protein is CASSWAGWEMNTEAFF. The CDR3 DNA follows: TGCGCCAGCAGCTGGGCCGGGTGGGAGATGAACACTGAAGCTTTCTTT. Full variable domain (rest looked up from reference TRBV5-1 and TRBJ1-1): KAGVTQTPRYLIKTRGQQVTLSCSPISGHRSVSWYQQTPGQGLQFLFEYFSETQRNKGNFPGRFSGRQFSNSRSEMNVSTLELGDSALYLCASSWAGWEMNTEAFFGQGTRLTVV.